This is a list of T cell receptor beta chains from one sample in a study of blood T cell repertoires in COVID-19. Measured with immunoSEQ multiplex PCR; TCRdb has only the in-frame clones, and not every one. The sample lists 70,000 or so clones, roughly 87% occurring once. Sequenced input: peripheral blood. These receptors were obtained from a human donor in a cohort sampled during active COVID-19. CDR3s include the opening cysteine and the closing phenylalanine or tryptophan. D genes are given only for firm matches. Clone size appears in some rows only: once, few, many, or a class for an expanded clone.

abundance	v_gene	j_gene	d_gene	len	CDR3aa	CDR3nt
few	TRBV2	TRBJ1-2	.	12	CASSLGDYGYTF	TGTGCCAGCAGTCTAGGAGATTACGGCTACACCTTC
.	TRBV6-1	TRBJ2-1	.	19	CASSEGFVVRLSSYNEQFF	TGTGCCAGCAGTGAAGGGTTTGTAGTCAGGTTAAGCTCCTACAATGAGCAGTTCTTC
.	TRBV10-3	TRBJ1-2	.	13	CAIRRAESLGYTF	TGTGCCATCAGGCGGGCGGAATCGCTAGGCTACACCTTC
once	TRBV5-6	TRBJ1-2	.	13	CASSSADRQGYTF	TGTGCCAGCAGCTCGGCAGACAGGCAGGGCTACACCTTC
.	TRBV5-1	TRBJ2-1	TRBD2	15	CASSLVRGGADEQFF	TGCGCCAGCAGCTTGGTTCGCGGGGGGGCGGATGAGCAGTTCTTC
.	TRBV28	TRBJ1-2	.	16	CASSLWGDETNYGYTF	TGTGCCAGCAGTTTGTGGGGGGACGAAACTAACTATGGCTACACCTTC
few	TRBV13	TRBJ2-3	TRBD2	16	CASSYRSGGLVDTQYF	TGTGCCAGCAGCTACCGTAGCGGGGGGCTGGTAGATACGCAGTATTTT
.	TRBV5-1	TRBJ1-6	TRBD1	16	CASSPGQGTYNSPLHF	TGCGCCAGCAGCCCTGGACAGGGGACTTATAATTCACCCCTCCACTTT
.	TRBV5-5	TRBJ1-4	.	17	CASSGWGRDKSNEKLFF	TGTGCCAGCAGCGGGTGGGGCAGGGATAAAAGTAATGAAAAACTGTTTTTT
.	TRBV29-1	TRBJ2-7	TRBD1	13	CSIRTGETYEQYF	TGCAGCATCCGGACAGGGGAAACCTACGAGCAGTACTTC
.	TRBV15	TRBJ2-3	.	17	CATSRDGTRAVTDTQYF	TGTGCCACCAGCAGAGATGGTACGCGGGCAGTCACAGATACGCAGTATTTT
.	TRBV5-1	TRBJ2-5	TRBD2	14	CASSLTSGGETQYF	TGCGCCAGCAGCCTAACTAGCGGGGGAGAGACCCAGTACTTC
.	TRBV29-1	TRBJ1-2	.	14	CSVGERDTNYGYTF	TGCAGCGTTGGGGAACGGGACACCAACTATGGCTACACCTTC
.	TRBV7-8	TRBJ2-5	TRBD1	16	CASSLQPGQGKETQYF	TGTGCCAGCAGCCTGCAGCCGGGACAGGGGAAGGAGACCCAGTACTTC
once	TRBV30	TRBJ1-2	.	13	CAWSVTGGEGYTF	TGTGCCTGGAGTGTAACCGGGGGAGAGGGCTACACCTTC